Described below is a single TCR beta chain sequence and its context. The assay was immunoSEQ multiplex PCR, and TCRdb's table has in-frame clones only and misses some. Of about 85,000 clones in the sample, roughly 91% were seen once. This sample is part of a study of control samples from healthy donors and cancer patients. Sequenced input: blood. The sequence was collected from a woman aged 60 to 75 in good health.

The CDR3 DNA is TGTGCCAGCACCCTTGGCAGCGGGGCTCAGTACTTC. Protein: CASTLGSGAQYF. The chain is built from TRBV11-2 and TRBJ2-5, with 7 bases matching TRBD2. J lost 11 bases, V lost 7 bases, and 10 bases had no gene match. Germline loops: CDR1 SGHAT, CDR2 FQNNGV. This CDR3 is 12 amino acids long.